The entry below gives a single T cell receptor (beta chain) sequence along with its context. What it binds is not known. This record belongs to a study of CD8 T cells in ankylosing spondylitis. Study-wide points: Significantly higher representation of disease-linked clones was reported for matched ankylosing spondylitis synovial fluid. There was a TCR beta motif, made of several highly homologous variants, that appeared characteristic of ankylosing spondylitis blood.

TCRdb re-derived calls from the 5' RACE reads in MiXCR, one entry per CDR3 protein. The repertoire holds about 160,000 distinct CDR3 sequences, with about a sixth as singletons. The CDR3 is 18 amino acids. V lost 6 bases to trimming and J lost 0 bases; unmatched junction nucleotides: 8. Germline lookup yields CDR1 DFQATT and CDR2 SNEGSKA (reference sequence). This TCR derives from a male donor with ankylosing spondylitis or in good health (not recorded which). The V and J genes are TRBV20-1 and TRBJ2-2; TRBD2 aligns across 15 bases. The sequenced sample was blood, either unsorted or a sorted T cell fraction (not recorded which). CDR3 region: CSATGTSGRRPNTGELFF. The CDR3 nucleotides are TGCAGTGCAACCGGGACTAGCGGGAGGCGGCCGAACACCGGGGAGCTGTTTTTT.